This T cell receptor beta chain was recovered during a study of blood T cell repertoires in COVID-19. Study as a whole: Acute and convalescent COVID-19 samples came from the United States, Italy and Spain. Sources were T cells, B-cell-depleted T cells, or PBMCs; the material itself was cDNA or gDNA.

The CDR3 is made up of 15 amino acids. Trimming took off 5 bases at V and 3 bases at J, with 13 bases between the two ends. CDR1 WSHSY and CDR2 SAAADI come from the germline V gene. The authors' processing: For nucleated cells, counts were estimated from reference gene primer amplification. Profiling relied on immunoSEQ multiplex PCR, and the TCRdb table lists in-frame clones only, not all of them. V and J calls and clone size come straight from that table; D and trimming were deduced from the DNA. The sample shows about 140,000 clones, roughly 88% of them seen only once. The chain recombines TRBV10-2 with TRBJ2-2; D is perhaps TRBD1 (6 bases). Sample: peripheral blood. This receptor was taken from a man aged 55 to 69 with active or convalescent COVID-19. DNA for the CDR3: TGCGCCAGCAGTCGTGACAGGAGGTACACCGGGGAGCTGTTTTTT. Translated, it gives CASSRDRRYTGELFF.